Below, 18 T cell receptor beta chains from the same sample are listed, as sequenced in a study of T cell responses to AZD1222 COVID-19 vaccine. Data came from immunoSEQ multiplex PCR; TCRdb stores just in-frame clones and leaves some out. The sample includes roughly 140,000 clones, about 95% of them seen just once. This material consisted of peripheral blood, taken on day 0 of AZD1222 vaccination. The source of these receptors is an adult in good health.

This sequence joins TRBV29-1 and TRBJ2-2; no firm D call. Germline lookup yields CDR1 SQVTM and CDR2 ANQGSEA. Trimming removed 4 bases at V and 1 base at J, with 7 bases between. This CDR3 has 13 residues. The CDR3 spells CSVGELNTGELFF. The CDR3 DNA reads as TGCAGCGTTGGAGAACTGAACACCGGGGAGCTGTTTTTT.

V is TRBV3-1 (or the pseudogene TRBV3-2) and J is TRBJ1-1, with D possibly matching TRBD1 (5 bases). Looked up from germline, CDR1 is LGHDT and CDR2 is YNNKEL (reference sequence). The V and J ends lost 4 bases and 7 bases respectively, with 13 bases between them. The length of the CDR3 is 13 residues. CDR3 sequence reads: CASSPRGGVEAFF. Written as DNA, the CDR3 is TGTGCCAGCAGCCCCCGGGGGGGTGTTGAAGCTTTCTTT.

The J gene is TRBJ1-1, the V gene TRBV2; no reliable D call. Germline CDR1 SNHLY, CDR2 FYNNEI. There are 14 residues in the CDR3. Trimming removed 3 bases at V and 1 base at J, with 9 bases between. The CDR3 sequence: CASSDVQKNTEAFF. CDR3 DNA sequence: TGTGCCAGCAGTGATGTACAGAAGAACACTGAAGCTTTCTTT. The full variable domain, in which reference TRBV2 and TRBJ1-1 provide the parts outside the CDR3, is EPEVTQTPSHQVTQMGQEVILRCVPISNHLYFYWYRQILGQKVEFLVSFYNNEISEKSEIFDDQFSVERPDGSNFTLKIRSTKLEDSAMYFCASSDVQKNTEAFFGQGTRLTVV.

The chain uses TRBV3-1 (or the pseudogene TRBV3-2) and TRBJ1-4; D is perhaps TRBD1 (6 bases). The ends were cut back, 0 bases at V and 5 bases at J, with 19 bases in the middle. The CDR3 is 18 residues long. Looked up from germline, CDR1 is LGHDT and CDR2 is YNNKEL (reference sequence). Here the CDR3 DNA reads TGTGCCAGCAGCCAAGAGCAGGGGCACTATTTTCTCAATGAAAAACTGTTTTTT. This gives the protein CASSQEQGHYFLNEKLFF.

The V call is TRBV2, the J call TRBJ2-7, with D maybe TRBD1 (5 bases). Trimming stripped 7 bases from V and 1 base from J, with 17 bases between. CDR1 and CDR2 from the germline V gene are SNHLY and FYNNEI. The CDR3 covers 15 residues. The CDR3 nucleotides are TGTGCCAGCACAGTCGGCAGGGTGACGTCCTACGAGCAGTACGTC. Its protein is CASTVGRVTSYEQYV.

The chain links TRBV12-3 or TRBV12-4 to TRBJ1-2, with D perhaps TRBD1 (6 bases). The V end was cut by 5 bases, the J end by 12 bases, with 16 bases between. This CDR3 has 12 residues. The CDR3 loop reads CASSRLRGFNTF. For the CDR3, the DNA is TGTGCCAGCAGTCGTCTTAGGGGGTTCAACACCTTC.

The rearrangement joins TRBV6-5 to TRBJ1-1, with D tentatively TRBD1 (5 bases). Germline V gene lookup returns CDR1 MNHEY and CDR2 SVGAGI. The CDR3 consists of 15 residues. V dropped 4 bases and J dropped 4 bases, with 16 bases sitting between them. The CDR3 bases are TGTGCCAGCAGTTCGATTAACCAGGGCTTCACTGAAGCTTTCTTT. This codes for CASSSINQGFTEAFF.

The chain couples TRBV5-8 to TRBJ1-1, with 9 bases that match TRBD1. The J segment lost 4 bases and the V segment lost 5 bases, leaving 6 bases of the junction unmatched. The CDR3 is 14 amino acids. From germline, CDR1 is SGHTS and CDR2 YDEGEE. In DNA form, the CDR3 reads TGTGCCAGCAGTCTCGGGACAGGGACCACTGAAGCTTTCTTT. Residues: CASSLGTGTTEAFF.

The J gene is TRBJ2-1, the V gene TRBV27; D gene unclear. Germline V gene data show CDR1 as MNHEY and CDR2 as SMNVEV (reference sequence). V shed 3 bases and J shed 10 bases, with 7 bases lying between them. The CDR3 extends over 11 amino acids. CDR3 loop: CASSFFGEQFF. Here the CDR3 DNA reads TGTGCCAGCAGTTTTTTCGGGGAGCAGTTCTTC.

The chain uses TRBV24-1 and TRBJ1-1, with a possible D match to TRBD1 (6 bases). The CDR3 spans 17 residues. CDR1 is KGHDR and CDR2 is SFDVKD in the germline V gene. Trimming removed 2 bases at V and 0 bases at J, with 15 bases between. CDR3 sequence (DNA): TGTGCCACCAGTGATTGGGAAACAGGGACATTGAACACTGAAGCTTTCTTT. Protein product: CATSDWETGTLNTEAFF.

The chain uses TRBV5-4 and TRBJ2-5; perhaps TRBD2 as D (5 bases). Trimming took 1 base from V and 5 from J, leaving 12 bases between them. Germline V gives CDR1 SGHNT, CDR2 YYREEE (reference sequence). This CDR3 spans 14 amino acids. The CDR3 sequence: CASSLLRGTETQYF. The CDR3, as DNA: TGTGCCAGCAGCTTGCTTCGGGGAACTGAGACCCAGTACTTC.

This clone has more than one count but fewer than ten. V and J are TRBV27 and TRBJ2-7; D tentatively fits TRBD1 or TRBD2 (6 bases each). The ends were cut back, 2 bases at V and 0 bases at J, with 17 bases in the middle. The V gene's germline CDR1 is MNHEY and CDR2 SMNVEV (reference sequence). The CDR3 totals 17 residues. CDR3: CASSLREGGKSSYEQYV. CDR3 DNA sequence: TGTGCCAGCAGTTTACGGGAAGGGGGGAAATCCTCCTACGAGCAGTACGTC.

This clone was detected only once. CDR3 bases: TGTGCCAGCAGCTTACAGGGGTATCCGAACACCGGGGAGCTGTTTTTT. Its protein product is CASSLQGYPNTGELFF. The gene calls are TRBV7-9 and TRBJ2-2, with D maybe TRBD1 (6 bases). V shed 2 bases and J shed 0 bases, with 10 bases lying between them. The CDR3 sequence is 16 residues long. Looked up from germline, CDR1 is SEHNR and CDR2 is FQNEAQ (reference sequence).

A single count supports this clone. This chain connects TRBV5-1 to TRBJ2-2; 8 nucleotides agree with TRBD2. The CDR3 spans 14 residues. V shed 4 bases, J shed 9 bases, and the junction held 8 bases outside the gene matches. Germline CDR1 reads SGHRS; CDR2 reads YFSETQ. CDR3 residues: CASSPTSGQRELFF. The CDR3 DNA follows: TGCGCCAGCAGCCCAACTAGCGGCCAGCGGGAGCTGTTTTTT.

The chain is built from TRBV19 and TRBJ1-1; D ambiguous. CDR3 length equals 13 residues. Germline V gene data show CDR1 as LNHDA and CDR2 as SQIVND (reference sequence). V lost 2 bases to trimming and J lost 3 bases, with 7 bases between them. CDR3 protein: CASSITIDTEAFF. In DNA form, the CDR3 reads TGTGCCAGTAGTATAACGATCGACACTGAAGCTTTCTTT.

The chain has TRBV4-2 and TRBJ1-2, with 10 bases aligning to TRBD1. Germline assignment: CDR1 LGHNA and CDR2 YNFKEQ. The CDR3 runs 15 residues. Unmatched junction bases numbered 3, after V lost 5 bases and J lost 0 bases. This chain's CDR3 is CASSGQGDANYGYTF. As DNA, the CDR3 is TGTGCCAGCAGCGGACAGGGGGACGCTAACTATGGCTACACCTTC.

V and J are TRBV30 and TRBJ1-5; D remains unclear. This CDR3 has 13 residues. The germline V gene encodes CDR1 GTSNPN and CDR2 SVGIG (reference sequence). V lost 0 bases, J lost 7 bases, and 10 bases lay in between. The DNA of the CDR3 is TGTGCCTGGAGTGTGTTAGGAGGGCAGCCCCAGCATTTT. Translating it yields CAWSVLGGQPQHF.

This sequence joins TRBV6-5 and TRBJ2-4; the D call may be TRBD1 or TRBD2 (6 bases each). The V end lost 0 bases, the J end lost 6 bases, and 12 bases lay between the germline ends. Germline lookup yields CDR1 MNHEY and CDR2 SVGAGI. CDR3 length: 15 residues. CDR3 amino acids: CASSYSRGQGNIQYF. The CDR3, as DNA: TGTGCCAGCAGTTACTCACGGGGGCAGGGAAACATTCAGTACTTC.